These 26 T cell receptor beta chains were sequenced from one sample in a study of chemoradiotherapy in HPV16-positive cancers. Some clones are missing from TCRdb's copy, which holds only in-frame ones; the method was immunoSEQ multiplex PCR. The sample yields 20,000 to 25,000 clones, approximately 84% seen once. This material consisted of blood, taken from a patient who underwent chemoradiotherapy. The receptors here all came from a human donor with HPV-associated anogenital cancer.

This sequence joins TRBV7-9 and TRBJ1-1; D might be TRBD1 (6 bases). The CDR3 has 14 amino acids. Germline lookup yields CDR1 SEHNR and CDR2 FQNEAQ (reference sequence). V dropped 5 bases and J dropped 8 bases, with 18 bases sitting between them. CDR3 loop: CASSRTVTVVEAFF. The CDR3 DNA reads as TGTGCCAGCAGCCGGACAGTCACTGTAGTGGAAGCTTTCTTT.

The chain joins TRBV18 to TRBJ2-5; 11 nucleotides line up with TRBD2. The CDR3 is 15 residues long. Losses at the gene ends were 4 bases for V and 11 bases for J; bases not matched to a gene: 12. Germline CDR1 KGHSH, CDR2 LQKENI. The DNA of the CDR3 is TGTGCCAGCTCACTCGGCCGGACTAGCGGGCAGTCTCAGTACTTC. It is translated as CASSLGRTSGQSQYF.

The chain couples TRBV4-3 to TRBJ2-2; 8 nucleotides match TRBD2. This CDR3 has 18 amino acids. The germline gives CDR1 LGHNA, CDR2 YSLEER. Trimming at V came to 3 bases and at J to 0 bases, leaving 9 bases not matched to a gene. The CDR3 loop is CASSHHPWTSPNTGELFF. Here the CDR3 DNA reads TGCGCCAGCAGCCATCACCCCTGGACTAGCCCGAACACCGGGGAGCTGTTTTTT.

The chain uses TRBV10-1 and TRBJ2-3; D possibly corresponds to TRBD2 (7 bases). V lost 3 bases and J 3 bases, leaving 13 bases between the germline ends. Germline V CDR1 and CDR2: WNHNN, SYGVQD (reference sequence). The CDR3 loop spans 15 amino acids. The CDR3 region is CASSEGGARTDTQYF. In nucleotides, the CDR3 is TGCGCCAGCAGTGAAGGGGGGGCCAGGACAGATACGCAGTATTTT.

As DNA, the CDR3 is TGCGCCAGCAGCTTCAGCCGTAGCACAGATACGCAGTATTTT. This encodes CASSFSRSTDTQYF. This rearrangement joins TRBV5-1 to TRBJ2-3; D gene ambiguous. The germline CDR1 and CDR2 sequences are SGHRS and YFSETQ. Trimming left V 2 bases short and J 0 bases short, with 7 bases between. CDR3 length equals 14 residues.

The chain couples TRBV7-9 to TRBJ1-5; D not resolved. Per the germline V gene, CDR1 is SEHNR and CDR2 is FQNEAQ (reference sequence). CDR3 size: 14 residues. Trimming stripped 7 bases from V and 2 bases from J, with 12 bases between. The DNA of the CDR3 is TGTGCCAGCACCTCATCGGGCGGCAATCAGCCCCAGCATTTT. Protein product: CASTSSGGNQPQHF.

The rearrangement uses TRBV6-5 and TRBJ2-2; the D gene is possibly TRBD2 (5 bases). V lost 0 bases to trimming and J lost 7 bases, with 12 bases between them. The CDR3 spans 15 residues. Germline V gene data show CDR1 as MNHEY and CDR2 as SVGAGI. The CDR3 reads CASSYSFAGVGELFF. The CDR3, as DNA: TGTGCCAGCAGTTACTCGTTCGCCGGGGTCGGGGAGCTGTTTTTT.

CDR3 sequence: CASSFGREPFREQYF. CDR3 coding DNA: TGTGCCAGCAGCTTTGGCCGGGAACCTTTTAGGGAGCAGTACTTC. The chain links TRBV6-5 to TRBJ2-7; D is possibly TRBD2 (5 bases). V lost 6 bases to trimming and J lost 7 bases, with 22 bases between them. The CDR3 totals 15 residues. Looked up from germline, CDR1 is MNHEY and CDR2 is SVGAGI.

The chain joins TRBV5-1 to TRBJ2-7; 12 bases align to TRBD2. The V segment lost 3 bases and the J segment 1 base; nucleotides outside the gene matches: 5. This CDR3 has 16 amino acids. Germline V CDR1 and CDR2: SGHRS, YFSETQ. The CDR3 bases are TGCGCCAGCAGCTCATCACTAGCGGGGGGATCCTACGAGCAGTACTTC. Its protein is CASSSSLAGGSYEQYF.

The chain combines TRBV9 with TRBJ2-5; perhaps TRBD2 as D (6 bases). Germline loops: CDR1 SGDLS, CDR2 YYNGEE. Trimming stripped 4 bases from V and 5 bases from J, with 15 bases between. The CDR3 covers 14 residues. This CDR3 is CASSLGQGGETQYF. The CDR3 coding sequence is TGTGCCAGCAGCTTAGGCCAGGGAGGCGAGACCCAGTACTTC.

The V and J genes are TRBV5-6 and TRBJ2-3, with TRBD2 matching 9 bases. V gave up 4 bases and J gave up 0 bases; unmatched junction bases: 6. Germline V gene sequence: CDR1 SGHDT, CDR2 YYEEEE. CDR3 size: 16 residues. The CDR3 reads CASSVTLAGSTDTQYF. The CDR3 nucleotides are TGTGCCAGCAGCGTGACTCTAGCGGGGAGCACAGATACGCAGTATTTT.

V and J are TRBV12-5 and TRBJ2-7, with 7 bases lining up with TRBD2. Germline assignment: CDR1 LGHNT and CDR2 FRNRAP. Trimming took 3 bases from V and 0 from J; bases not matched to a gene: 5. There are 15 residues in the CDR3. The CDR3 DNA reads as TGTGCTAGTGGTTTATCTAGCGGAAGCTCCTACGAGCAGTACTTC. It yields the protein CASGLSSGSSYEQYF. The complete variable domain, with remaining parts taken from reference TRBV12-5 and TRBJ2-7, reads DARVTQTPRHKVTEMGQEVTMRCQPILGHNTVFWYRQTMMQGLELLAYFRNRAPLDDSGMPKDRFSAEMPDATLATLKIQPSEPRDSAVYFCASGLSSGSSYEQYFGPGTRLTVT.

The chain uses TRBV4-3 and TRBJ1-1, with 7 bases identical to TRBD1. Germline CDR1 reads LGHNA; CDR2 reads YSLEER. CDR3 length: 15 residues. V lost 7 bases to trimming and J lost 8 bases; unmatched junction nucleotides: 16. This CDR3 reads CASTDGVNRGEEAFF. The DNA of the CDR3 is TGCGCCAGCACCGACGGTGTAAACAGGGGCGAGGAAGCTTTCTTT.

This clone was picked up one time. The chain is built from TRBV15 and TRBJ2-5; D may be TRBD2 (6 bases). Between the trimmed V and J ends, which lost 5 bases and 5 bases, there was a span of 18 bases. CDR3 size: 15 residues. From germline, CDR1 is LNHNV and CDR2 YYDKDF (reference sequence). The CDR3 is CATSGRPSEGETQYF. The CDR3 DNA sequence: TGTGCCACCAGCGGCCGACCTTCGGAGGGGGAGACCCAGTACTTC.

For this clone: The germline gene is not matched at one end of the junction; a read error may be the cause. V gene TRBV20-1 combines with J gene TRBJ2-7; D might be TRBD2 (5 bases). This CDR3 has 11 residues. The germline gives CDR1 DFQATT, CDR2 SNEGSKA (reference sequence). The CDR3 DNA reads as TGCAGTGCTAGATCCCAGGCCCTAGAGGGCTTC. It specifies CSARSQALEGF.

The gene calls are TRBV9 and TRBJ2-3, with D unresolved. V dropped 2 bases and J dropped 5 bases, with 9 bases sitting between them. The CDR3 is made up of 13 amino acids. The germline V gene encodes CDR1 SGDLS and CDR2 YYNGEE. CDR3 region: CASSVGGGDTQYF. Here the CDR3 DNA reads TGTGCCAGCAGCGTTGGTGGTGGAGATACGCAGTATTTT.

DNA for the CDR3: TGTGCCAGCAGGTCTAGCGGGGCTAGCACAGATACGCAGTATTTT. Residues: CASRSSGASTDTQYF. The rearrangement joins TRBV7-2 to TRBJ2-3, with 9 positions matching TRBD2. The germline CDR1 and CDR2 sequences are SGHTA and FQGNSA. V shed 6 bases, J shed 0 bases, and the junction held 4 bases outside the gene matches. This CDR3 is built from 15 residues.

This clone was counted once. This sequence joins TRBV7-8 and TRBJ1-5, with D possibly being TRBD1 (5 bases). Per germline, CDR1 SGHVS and CDR2 FQNEAQ. The CDR3 sequence is 15 residues long. V shed 0 bases and J shed 1 base, with 7 bases lying between them. CDR3 sequence reads: CASSLAAGSNQPQHF. In DNA, the CDR3 is TGTGCCAGCAGCTTAGCAGCAGGGAGCAATCAGCCCCAGCATTTT.

CDR3 region: CASSGGVGTEAFF. The CDR3 DNA follows: TGTGCCAGTAGTGGAGGGGTCGGAACTGAAGCTTTCTTT. The chain joins TRBV19 to TRBJ1-1, with D perhaps matching TRBD1 (5 bases). The CDR3 length is 13 residues. The ends were cut back, 5 bases at V and 5 bases at J, with 12 bases in the middle. CDR1 and CDR2 from the germline V gene are LNHDA and SQIVND (reference sequence).

The chain joins TRBV13 to TRBJ2-6, with D hard to call. This CDR3 is 14 amino acids long. Trimming stripped 0 bases from V and 0 bases from J, with 0 bases between. Germline CDR1 reads PRHDT; CDR2 reads FYEKMQ (reference sequence). The CDR3 region has the DNA TGTGCCAGCAGCTTAGGCTCTGGGGCCAACGTCCTGACTTTC. Translation gives CASSLGSGANVLTF.

This chain links TRBV29-1 with TRBJ2-7; D is possibly TRBD2 (6 bases). V shed 5 bases and J shed 2 bases, with 13 bases lying between them. The CDR3 covers 13 residues. CDR1 SQVTM and CDR2 ANQGSEA come from the germline V gene. The CDR3 protein is CSVYRRGTYEQYF. The CDR3 DNA follows: TGCAGCGTTTATAGGAGGGGAACCTACGAGCAGTACTTC.

The chain combines TRBV15 with TRBJ2-5, with D uncertain. The end of the DNA fits TRBJ2-7 better, so the J call may be wrong. There are 13 residues in the CDR3. The germline V gene encodes CDR1 LNHNV and CDR2 YYDKDF (reference sequence). The CDR3 spells CATSRDAGYEQYF. CDR3 sequence (DNA): TGTGCCACCAGCAGAGATGCAGGCTACGAGCAGTACTTC.

DNA of the CDR3: TGTGCCACCAGCGCGACTAGCGGGAGAAGCGAGCAGTACTTC. It is translated as CATSATSGRSEQYF. The chain is built from TRBV15 and TRBJ2-7, with TRBD2 matching 12 bases. J lost 6 bases, V lost 5 bases, and 5 bases had no gene match. Looked up from germline, CDR1 is LNHNV and CDR2 is YYDKDF (reference sequence). The CDR3 covers 14 residues.

The rearrangement links TRBV15 to TRBJ2-6, with D possibly matching TRBD2 (5 bases). Trimming removed 0 bases at V and 1 base at J, with 13 bases between. Germline values: CDR1 LNHNV, CDR2 YYDKDF (reference sequence). The CDR3 contains 18 residues. The CDR3 bases are TGTGCCACCAGCAGAGATGGGATGGGGAGTTCTGGGGCCAACGTCCTGACTTTC. Translation: CATSRDGMGSSGANVLTF.

The CDR3, as DNA: TGTGTCAGTACGCGGGGAACTAATGAAAAACTGTTTTTT. Amino acid sequence: CVSTRGTNEKLFF. The V and J genes are TRBV7-9 and TRBJ1-4; the D is unclear. Germline-derived CDR1 and CDR2 are SEHNR and FQNEAQ (reference sequence). CDR3 length equals 13 residues.

J is TRBJ2-1 and V is TRBV21-1; TRBD2, the table's D call, was not compared with the DNA. TRBV21-1 is designated a pseudogene. There are 17 residues in the CDR3. As DNA, the CDR3 is TGTGCCAGCAGCAAATTAGGACCCGCGGGTACCTACAATGAGCAGTTCTTC. Translation: CASSKLGPAGTYNEQFF.